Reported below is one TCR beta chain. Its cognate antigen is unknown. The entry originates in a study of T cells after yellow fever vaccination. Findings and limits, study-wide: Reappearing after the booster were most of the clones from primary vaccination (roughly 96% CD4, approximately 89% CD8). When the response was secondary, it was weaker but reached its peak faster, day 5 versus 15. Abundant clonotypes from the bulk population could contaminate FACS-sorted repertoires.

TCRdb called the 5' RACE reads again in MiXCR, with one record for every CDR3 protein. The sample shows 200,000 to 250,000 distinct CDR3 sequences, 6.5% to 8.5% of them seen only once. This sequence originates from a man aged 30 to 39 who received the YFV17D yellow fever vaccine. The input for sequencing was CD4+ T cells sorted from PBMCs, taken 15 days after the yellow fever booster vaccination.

The CDR3 loop reads CSANGFGQGSNQPQHF. The CDR3 bases are TGCAGTGCTAATGGGTTCGGACAGGGGAGCAATCAGCCCCAGCATTTT. The chain couples TRBV20-1 to TRBJ1-5, with TRBD1 identical over 9 bases. Germline CDR1 is DFQATT and CDR2 is SNEGSKA (reference sequence). The CDR3 is 16 residues long. J lost 1 base, V lost 4 bases, and 8 bases had no gene match.